This is a list of T cell receptor beta chains from one sample in a study of blood T cells in healthy people across ages. MiXCR was run by TCRdb on the 5' RACE reads, yielding one entry per CDR3 protein. Of 850,000 to 950,000 distinct CDR3 sequences listed, about 28% were seen once; the top ten hold around a sixth. Input material: blood. Receptors originate from a woman of 80 years or more in good health. Each CDR3 is given with its conserved first and last residue. A D gene is named only where the DNA matches it firmly. Clone size appears in some rows only: once, few, many, or a class for an expanded clone.

CASSQTTGLGTEAFF,TGCGCCAGCAGCCAAACCACAGGGCTTGGCACTGAAGCTTTCTTT,NA,TRBJ1-1,TRBV4-1,NA
CASRAGGSGEQFF,TGTGCCAGCAGGGCAGGGGGCTCGGGTGAGCAGTTCTTC,TRBD1,TRBJ2-1,TRBV6-1,NA
CAIRRTVFLNTEAFF,TGTGCCATCAGACGGACAGTTTTCCTGAACACTGAAGCTTTCTTT,NA,TRBJ1-1,TRBV10-3,NA
CASSLPQWWGRENTIYF,TGTGCCAGCAGTTTACCTCAGTGGTGGGGGAGGGAAAACACCATATATTTT,NA,TRBJ1-3,TRBV28,few
CASSGGFGGRSTDTQYF,TGCGCCAGCAGCGGGGGGTTTGGAGGCCGAAGCACAGATACGCAGTATTTT,NA,TRBJ2-3,TRBV5-1,many
CASSPAQAGSSYEQYF,TGTGCCAGCAGTCCAGCCCAGGCAGGGAGCTCCTACGAGCAGTACTTC,NA,TRBJ2-7,TRBV28,NA
CASSLVTAPSNTEAFF,TGCGCCAGCAGCCTAGTGACAGCTCCATCGAACACTGAAGCTTTCTTT,NA,TRBJ1-1,TRBV5-1,NA
CASSPGQGEEQYF,TGTGCCAGCTCCCCGGGACAGGGGGAAGAGCAGTACTTC,TRBD1,TRBJ2-5,TRBV18,many
CASSLTGRLPNTEAFF,TGTGCCAGCAGCCTTACAGGGAGATTACCGAACACTGAAGCTTTCTTT,NA,TRBJ1-1,TRBV14,few
CASSLAVGTSYNEQFF,TGCGCCAGCAGCTTGGCCGTAGGGACCTCCTACAATGAGCAGTTCTTC,NA,TRBJ2-1,TRBV5-1,many
CASSLRGANYNEQFF,TGTGCCAGCAGCTTAAGGGGGGCTAATTACAATGAGCAGTTCTTC,NA,TRBJ2-1,TRBV7-7,NA
CASSYSGRGNYGYTF,TGTGCCAGCAGTTACTCGGGCAGGGGGAACTATGGCTACACCTTC,TRBD1,TRBJ1-2,TRBV6-5,few
CVSLGIYDGYTF,TGCGTCAGCCTTGGGATATACGATGGCTACACCTTC,NA,TRBJ1-2,TRBV27,few
CASSSGTGHQETQYF,TGTGCCAGCAGCTCGGGGACAGGGCACCAAGAGACCCAGTACTTC,TRBD1,TRBJ2-5,TRBV7-6,many
CASSLGLLGEKLFF,TGTGCCAGCAGCTTAGGCCTACTCGGTGAAAAACTGTTTTTT,NA,TRBJ1-4,TRBV7-9,NA
CASSSGNYNEQYF,TGTGCCAGCAGTTCCGGGAACTACAATGAGCAGTACTTC,NA,TRBJ2-5,TRBV27,NA
CASSPQGAVSGAFF,TGTGCCAGCAGCCCGCAGGGGGCCGTCTCGGGAGCTTTCTTT,TRBD1,TRBJ1-1,TRBV7-2,many
CASSFFGRAGTEAFF,TGTGCCAGCAGCTTCTTCGGCAGGGCTGGCACTGAAGCTTTCTTT,NA,TRBJ1-1,TRBV7-9,NA